This is a list of T cell receptor beta chains from one sample in a study of control samples from healthy donors and cancer patients. The data were produced by immunoSEQ multiplex PCR, yet TCRdb's version contains in-frame clones alone and is incomplete. The sample has 150,000 to 200,000 clones, 90% to 95% seen once. Sequencing input: blood. The receptors were sampled from a woman younger than 45 in good health. CDR3s include the opening cysteine and the closing phenylalanine or tryptophan. Fields, in order: J gene, clone size, V gene, D gene, CDR3 protein, CDR3 DNA. A D gene is named only where the DNA matches it firmly. Size tells how often a clone was seen (once, few, many) or the class of an expanded clone, and some rows leave it out.

>TRBJ1-5|NA|TRBV2|NA
CASSGTRSNQPQHF
TGTGCCAGCAGTGGGACGAGGAGCAATCAGCCCCAGCATTTT
>TRBJ2-2|once|TRBV18|TRBD2
CASSPLSGGTTGELFF
TGTGCCAGCTCACCACTTAGCGGGGGGACCACCGGGGAGCTGTTTTTT
>TRBJ1-1|NA|TRBV19|NA
CASSTLHYSRQENTEAFF
TGTGCCAGTAGTACCCTCCACTACTCCCGACAGGAGAACACTGAAGCTTTCTTT
>TRBJ2-6|NA|TRBV28|TRBD1
CASSSDRGYSGANVLTF
TGTGCCAGCAGTTCGGACAGGGGGTACTCTGGGGCCAACGTCCTGACTTTC
>TRBJ2-6|NA|TRBV5-1|NA
CASSLGALHPSGANVLTF
TGCGCCAGCAGCTTGGGGGCCTTACATCCATCTGGGGCCAACGTCCTGACTTTC
>TRBJ2-7|NA|TRBV28|NA
CASRTASYEQYF
TGTGCCAGCAGGACGGCATCCTACGAGCAGTACTTC
>TRBJ1-3|NA|TRBV12-3/TRBV12-4|NA
CASTSSGNTIYF
TGTGCCAGCACCAGCTCTGGAAACACCATATATTTT
>TRBJ1-5|NA|TRBV19|NA
CASSKARNQPQHF
TGTGCCAGTAGTAAGGCTCGCAATCAGCCCCAGCATTTT
>TRBJ1-4|NA|TRBV7-2|NA
CASSLVFGANEKLFF
TGTGCCAGCAGCTTAGTTTTCGGCGCTAATGAAAAACTGTTTTTT
>TRBJ1-5|NA|TRBV9|NA
CASSVGGGGNQPQHF
TGTGCCAGCAGCGTAGGGGGAGGGGGCAATCAGCCCCAGCATTTT
>TRBJ2-3|NA|TRBV5-1|TRBD2
CASSFSSGGADTQYF
TGCGCCAGCAGCTTCTCTAGCGGGGGGGCAGATACGCAGTATTTT
>TRBJ1-2|NA|TRBV7-9|NA
CASSLSGPNYGYTF
TGTGCCAGCAGCTTAAGCGGGCCTAACTATGGCTACACCTTC
>TRBJ2-1|NA|TRBV7-6|TRBD2
CASSKLAALYNEQFF
TGTGCCAGCAGCAAACTAGCGGCCCTCTACAATGAGCAGTTCTTC